Shown below are 25 T cell receptor beta chains from a single sample sequenced in a study of Ad26.COV2.S vaccination and SARS-CoV-2 variants. Only in-frame clones appear in the TCRdb table, and some are missing; sequencing was by immunoSEQ multiplex PCR. The table has 400,000 to 450,000 clones, roughly 91% seen once; the top ten hold around 4.5%. Indicated treatment: around 19 received Ad26.COV2.S at low or high dose, single or two shots; roughly five received placebo; per-sample allocation not given. Specimens were obtained on day 63 following the first vaccine or placebo injection. The source was peripheral blood, collected in a trial of Ad26.COV2.S vaccine versus placebo. Every receptor here comes from a person between 18 and 60 years old who received the Ad26.COV2.S COVID-19 vaccine or a placebo.

The CDR3: CAWSVTGGTETQYF. In DNA, the CDR3 is TGTGCCTGGAGTGTTACAGGGGGAACGGAGACCCAGTACTTC. V is TRBV30 and J is TRBJ2-5, with 8 bases that match TRBD1. J lost 5 bases, V lost 0 bases, and 5 bases had no gene match. The CDR3 runs 14 residues. Germline CDR1 GTSNPN, CDR2 SVGIG (reference sequence).

V is TRBV19 and J is TRBJ1-1; 9 bases align to TRBD1. The CDR3 extends over 13 amino acids. The junction had 8 bases not matched to a gene; V was cut back by 10 bases and J by 5 bases. The germline V gene has CDR1 LNHDA and CDR2 SQIVND (reference sequence). The CDR3 nucleotides are TGTGCCACCGAGGGACAGGGATTTACTGAAGCTTTCTTT. The encoded protein is CATEGQGFTEAFF.

This chain joins TRBV2 and TRBJ1-2, with 8 bases lining up with TRBD1. From germline, CDR1 is SNHLY and CDR2 FYNNEI. V lost 3 bases, J lost 3 bases, and 3 bases stayed unmatched. This CDR3 has 14 residues. CDR3 bases: TGTGCCAGCAGTGAGGACAGGGTCGACTATGGCTACACCTTC. Translation: CASSEDRVDYGYTF.

The chain carries TRBV7-9 and TRBJ1-1; D is ambiguous. Trimming stripped 6 bases from V and 3 bases from J, with 8 bases between. Germline CDR1 reads SEHNR; CDR2 reads FQNEAQ (reference sequence). The CDR3 extends over 12 amino acids. The CDR3 DNA reads as TGTGCCAGCAGTTCTCAGGACACTGAAGCTTTCTTT. Protein sequence: CASSSQDTEAFF.

The J gene is TRBJ2-2, the V gene TRBV2; possible D gene TRBD1, 6 bases. Germline CDR1 is SNHLY and CDR2 is FYNNEI. V was pared by 6 bases and J by 6 bases, with 14 bases between. The CDR3 runs 14 residues. CDR3 nucleotide sequence: TGTGCCAGCAGCCTCACAGGGTATGCCGGGGAGCTGTTTTTT. It is translated as CASSLTGYAGELFF.

The chain is built from TRBV4-3 and TRBJ2-2; 9 bases map to TRBD2. V shed 0 bases, J shed 4 bases, and the junction held 6 bases outside the gene matches. The CDR3 contains 17 residues. Germline CDR1 and CDR2: LGHNA and YSLEER. The chain's CDR3 is CASSQEGGRARTGELFF. The CDR3 bases are TGCGCCAGCAGCCAAGAGGGCGGGAGGGCCCGCACCGGGGAGCTGTTTTTT.

The rearrangement uses TRBV7-9 and TRBJ1-1, with D possibly TRBD1 on 5 matching bases. Germline V CDR1 and CDR2: SEHNR, FQNEAQ (reference sequence). Trimming removed 1 base at V and 5 bases at J, with 17 bases between. CDR3 length equals 16 residues. In nucleotides, the CDR3 is TGTGCCAGCAGCTTAGACTTTGGGGATGGGGGTACTGAAGCTTTCTTT. This codes for CASSLDFGDGGTEAFF. Full variable domain (outside the CDR3, taken from reference TRBV7-9 and TRBJ1-1): DTGVSQNPRHKITKRGQNVTFRCDPISEHNRLYWYRQTLGQGPEFLTYFQNEAQLEKSRLLSDRFSAERPKGSFSTLEIQRTEQGDSAMYLCASSLDFGDGGTEAFFGQGTRLTVV.

This chain joins TRBV5-6 and TRBJ2-5; D is undetermined. CDR1 is SGHDT, CDR2 YYEEEE, per germline. The CDR3 covers 14 residues. The ends were cut back, 0 bases at V and 6 bases at J, with 12 bases in the middle. The CDR3 coding sequence is TGTGCCAGCAGCTTGGGACGGAGCGTGCAGACCCAGTACTTC. Protein sequence: CASSLGRSVQTQYF.

This chain connects TRBV7-8 to TRBJ2-2, with D possibly matching TRBD1 (6 bases). The CDR3 consists of 14 residues. Looked up from germline, CDR1 is SGHVS and CDR2 is FQNEAQ. The germline V and J ends were trimmed by 5 bases and 4 bases, with 11 bases remaining between them. The CDR3 here is CASSLGQSTGELFF. The CDR3, as DNA: TGTGCCAGCAGCCTCGGACAGAGCACCGGGGAGCTGTTTTTT.

This chain connects TRBV3-1 (or the pseudogene TRBV3-2) to TRBJ2-1; 8 nucleotides line up with TRBD2. After removal of 4 bases from V and 9 bases from J, the junction contained 8 bases not matched to a gene. The CDR3 spans 14 residues. Germline V lookup: CDR1 LGHDT, CDR2 YNNKEL (reference sequence). CDR3 sequence reads: CASSRLREVGEQFF. The CDR3 nucleotides are TGTGCCAGCAGCCGGCTGCGGGAGGTTGGTGAGCAGTTCTTC.

Worth noting for this clone: Different DNA sequences within this sample yield the same CDR3. The V call is TRBV18, the J call TRBJ2-7, with 7 bases that match TRBD1. Germline lookup yields CDR1 KGHSH and CDR2 LQKENI. The CDR3 is made up of 14 amino acids. The ends lost 0 bases at V and 4 bases at J; junction bases unmatched: 3. Here the CDR3 DNA reads TGTGCCAGCTCACCACCAGGGGACAGATACGAGCAGTACTTC. Protein product: CASSPPGDRYEQYF.

Written as DNA, the CDR3 is TGTGCCACCAGTCTAGGCGATTATCGCACAGATACGCAGTATTTT. Encoded protein: CATSLGDYRTDTQYF. The chain joins TRBV24-1 to TRBJ2-3; D remains ambiguous. This CDR3 spans 15 amino acids. The germline gives CDR1 KGHDR, CDR2 SFDVKD. V shed 6 bases and J shed 1 base, with 13 bases lying between them.

The V and J genes are TRBV18 and TRBJ2-2; TRBD2 matches at 12 bases. With V trimmed by 3 bases and J by 2 bases, 4 bases remained unmatched. From germline, CDR1 is KGHSH and CDR2 LQKENI. This CDR3 is built from 17 residues. In DNA form, the CDR3 reads TGTGCCAGCTCACCCTGGACTAGCGGGACTAACACCGGGGAGCTGTTTTTT. It encodes CASSPWTSGTNTGELFF.

The genes are TRBV5-6 and TRBJ2-7; D may be TRBD1 (6 bases). The CDR3 extends over 15 amino acids. Trimming cost V 4 bases and J 5 bases, with 19 bases left between them. Germline values: CDR1 SGHDT, CDR2 YYEEEE. The CDR3 here is CASSQSGTYWDEQYF. For the CDR3, the DNA is TGTGCCAGCAGCCAGTCCGGGACATACTGGGACGAGCAGTACTTC.

The chain links TRBV5-1 to TRBJ2-7; 14 bases agree with TRBD2. V shed 1 base, J shed 2 bases, and the junction held 8 bases outside the gene matches. Per germline, CDR1 SGHRS and CDR2 YFSETQ. This CDR3 has 18 amino acids. The CDR3 region is CASSLMGLAGEKPYEQYF. CDR3 in DNA: TGCGCCAGCAGCTTGATGGGACTAGCGGGAGAAAAACCCTACGAGCAGTACTTC.

V gene TRBV5-6 combines with J gene TRBJ2-7, with 9 bases lining up with TRBD2. The CDR3 loop spans 15 amino acids. Germline V gene lookup returns CDR1 SGHDT and CDR2 YYEEEE. J was trimmed by 3 bases and V by 0 bases; bases with no gene match: 4. The CDR3 DNA is TGTGCCAGCAGCTTGGCAGCGGGGGGTAACTACGAGCAGTACTTC. It codes for CASSLAAGGNYEQYF.

The J gene is TRBJ2-1, the V gene TRBV18; 12 bases are a match to TRBD2. The CDR3 has 15 amino acids. J was trimmed by 5 bases and V by 5 bases; bases with no gene match: 4. Germline lookup yields CDR1 KGHSH and CDR2 LQKENI. The CDR3 nucleotides are TGTGCCAGCTCATCGGGACTAGCGGGCAACAATGAGCAGTTCTTC. Amino acids: CASSSGLAGNNEQFF.

The V call is TRBV5-8, the J call TRBJ2-7; D is tentatively TRBD1 or TRBD2 (5 bases each). The CDR3 contains 16 residues. Trimming stripped 4 bases from V and 0 bases from J, with 17 bases between. Germline V gene sequence: CDR1 SGHTS, CDR2 YDEGEE. CDR3 sequence reads: CASSGARGKSSYEQYF. The DNA for the CDR3 is TGTGCCAGCAGCGGGGCACGGGGCAAGAGCTCCTACGAGCAGTACTTC.

The chain couples TRBV2 to TRBJ1-2; 8 nucleotides agree with TRBD1. The CDR3 contains 12 residues. Germline trimming cut 7 bases from V and 7 bases from J; bases unmatched to any gene: 5. CDR1 SNHLY and CDR2 FYNNEI come from the germline V gene. CDR3 residues: CASTGTGSGYTF. CDR3 DNA sequence: TGTGCCAGCACCGGGACAGGCTCTGGCTACACCTTC.

The J gene is TRBJ2-7, the V gene TRBV29-1, with a weak D call TRBD2 (6 bases). This CDR3 region has 13 residues. The ends were cut back, 5 bases at V and 0 bases at J, with 11 bases in the middle. Germline V gene lookup returns CDR1 SQVTM and CDR2 ANQGSEA. The CDR3 coding sequence is TGCAGCGTTAACCGGGGGAGCTCCTACGAGCAGTACTTC. This codes for CSVNRGSSYEQYF.

CDR3 residues: CASSLSGGRDEQYF. The CDR3 coding sequence is TGTGCCAGCAGTTTATCGGGCGGGAGGGACGAGCAGTACTTC. The chain links TRBV28 to TRBJ2-7; 9 bases line up with TRBD2. Germline trimming cut 1 base from V and 5 bases from J; bases unmatched to any gene: 3. Germline V gene sequence: CDR1 MDHEN, CDR2 SYDVKM. CDR3 length: 14 amino acids.

This clone came up once. The chain links TRBV28 to TRBJ1-4; D is ambiguous. The V end was cut by 8 bases, the J end by 7 bases, with 17 bases between. Germline V gene data show CDR1 as MDHEN and CDR2 as SYDVKM. The CDR3 totals 14 residues. CDR3 sequence (DNA): TGTGCCAGCTCCCCGGGCGGGTCCCTTGAAAAACTGTTTTTT. Protein sequence: CASSPGGSLEKLFF.

The chain carries TRBV9 and TRBJ2-3; D is perhaps TRBD2 (7 bases). V was trimmed by 0 bases and J by 4 bases, leaving 12 bases between them. From germline, CDR1 is SGDLS and CDR2 YYNGEE. The CDR3 is 15 amino acids. The CDR3 loop reads CASSVVGGVADTQYF. CDR3 nucleotides: TGTGCCAGCAGCGTAGTAGGGGGGGTCGCAGATACGCAGTATTTT.

The chain is built from TRBV11-2 and TRBJ1-4, with 8 nucleotides matching TRBD1. The ends lost 0 bases at V and 7 bases at J; junction bases unmatched: 4. Germline values: CDR1 SGHAT, CDR2 FQNNGV. The CDR3 has 15 residues. The CDR3 DNA is TGTGCCAGCAGCTTAGATTCAGGGGGCGGTGAAAAACTGTTTTTT. This codes for CASSLDSGGGEKLFF. Variable domain in full (rest from reference TRBV11-2 and TRBJ1-4): EAGVAQSPRYKIIEKRQSVAFWCNPISGHATLYWYQQILGQGPKLLIQFQNNGVVDDSQLPKDRFSAERLKGVDSTLKIQPAKLEDSAVYLCASSLDSGGGEKLFFGSGTQLSVL.

V gene TRBV18 combines with J gene TRBJ2-7, with TRBD1 identical over 7 bases. Trimming took 3 bases from V and 2 from J; bases not matched to a gene: 7. Germline CDR1 KGHSH, CDR2 LQKENI. The CDR3 extends over 15 amino acids. CDR3 residues: CASSPVGTETYEQYF. In DNA, the CDR3 is TGTGCCAGCTCACCGGTAGGGACAGAAACCTACGAGCAGTACTTC.